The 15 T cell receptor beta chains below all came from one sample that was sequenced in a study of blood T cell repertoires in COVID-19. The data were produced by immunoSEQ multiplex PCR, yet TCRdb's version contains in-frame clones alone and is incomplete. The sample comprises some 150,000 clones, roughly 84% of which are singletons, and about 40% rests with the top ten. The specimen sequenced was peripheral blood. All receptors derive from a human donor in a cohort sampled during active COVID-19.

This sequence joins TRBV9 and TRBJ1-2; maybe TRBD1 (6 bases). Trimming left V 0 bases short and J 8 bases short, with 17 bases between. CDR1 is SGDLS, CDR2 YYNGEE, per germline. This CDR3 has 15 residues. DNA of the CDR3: TGTGCCAGCAGCGTAGGAGAGGGGGAGGGTGAGGGCTACACCTTC. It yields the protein CASSVGEGEGEGYTF.

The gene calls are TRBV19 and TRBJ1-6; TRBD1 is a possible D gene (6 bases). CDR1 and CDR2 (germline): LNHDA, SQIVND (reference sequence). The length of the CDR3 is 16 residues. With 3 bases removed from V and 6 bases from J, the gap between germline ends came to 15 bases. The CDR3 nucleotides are TGTGCCAGTAGTATCAGTACAGGGTCGAGTAATTCACCCCTCCACTTT. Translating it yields CASSISTGSSNSPLHF.

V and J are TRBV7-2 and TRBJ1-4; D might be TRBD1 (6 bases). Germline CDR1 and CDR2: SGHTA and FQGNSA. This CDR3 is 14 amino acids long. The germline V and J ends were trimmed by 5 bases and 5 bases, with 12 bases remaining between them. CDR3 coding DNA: TGTGCCAGCAGCCACACAGGGACCAATGAAAAACTGTTTTTT. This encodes CASSHTGTNEKLFF.

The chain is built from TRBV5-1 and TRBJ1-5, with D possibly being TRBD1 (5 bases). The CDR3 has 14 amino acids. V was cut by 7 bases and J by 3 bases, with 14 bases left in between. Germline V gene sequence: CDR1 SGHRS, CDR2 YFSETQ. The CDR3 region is CASSPGGDNQPQHF. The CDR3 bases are TGCGCCAGCTCACCCGGGGGTGACAATCAGCCCCAGCATTTT. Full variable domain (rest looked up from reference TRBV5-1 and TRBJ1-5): KAGVTQTPRYLIKTRGQQVTLSCSPISGHRSVSWYQQTPGQGLQFLFEYFSETQRNKGNFPGRFSGRQFSNSRSEMNVSTLELGDSALYLCASSPGGDNQPQHFGDGTRLSIL.

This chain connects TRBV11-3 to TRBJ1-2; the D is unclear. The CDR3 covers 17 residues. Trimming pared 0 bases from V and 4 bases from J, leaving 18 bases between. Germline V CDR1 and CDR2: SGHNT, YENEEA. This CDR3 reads CASSLDGGEGVPYGYTF. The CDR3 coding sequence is TGTGCCAGCAGCTTAGACGGCGGAGAAGGCGTTCCCTATGGCTACACCTTC.

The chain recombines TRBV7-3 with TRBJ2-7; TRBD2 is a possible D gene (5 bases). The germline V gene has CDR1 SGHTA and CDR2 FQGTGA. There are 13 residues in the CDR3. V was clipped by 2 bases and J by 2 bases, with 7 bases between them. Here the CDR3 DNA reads TGTGCCAGCAGCTTAGAGGGTACCTACGAGCAGTACTTC. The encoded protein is CASSLEGTYEQYF.

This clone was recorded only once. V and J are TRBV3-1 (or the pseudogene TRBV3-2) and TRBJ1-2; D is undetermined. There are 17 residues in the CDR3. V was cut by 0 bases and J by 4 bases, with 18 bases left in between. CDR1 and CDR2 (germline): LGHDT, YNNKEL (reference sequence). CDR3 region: CASSQDRVGGGGYGYTF. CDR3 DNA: TGTGCCAGCAGCCAAGATCGAGTTGGCGGAGGAGGCTATGGCTACACCTTC.

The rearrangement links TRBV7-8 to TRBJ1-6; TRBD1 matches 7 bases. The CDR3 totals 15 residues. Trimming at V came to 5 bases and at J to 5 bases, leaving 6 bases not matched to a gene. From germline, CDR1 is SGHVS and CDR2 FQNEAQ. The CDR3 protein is CASSINGQDNSPLHF. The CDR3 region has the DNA TGTGCCAGCAGCATTAATGGACAGGATAATTCACCCCTCCACTTT.

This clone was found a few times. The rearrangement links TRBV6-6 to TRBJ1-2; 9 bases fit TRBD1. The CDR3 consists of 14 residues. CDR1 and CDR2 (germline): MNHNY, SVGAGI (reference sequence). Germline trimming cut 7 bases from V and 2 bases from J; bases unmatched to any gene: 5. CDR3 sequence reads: CASISGTGNYGYTF. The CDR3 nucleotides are TGTGCCAGCATCTCCGGGACAGGGAACTATGGCTACACCTTC.

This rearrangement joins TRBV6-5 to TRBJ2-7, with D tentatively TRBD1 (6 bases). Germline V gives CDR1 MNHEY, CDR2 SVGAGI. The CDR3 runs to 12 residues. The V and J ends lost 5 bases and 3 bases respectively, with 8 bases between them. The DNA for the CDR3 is TGTGCCAGCAGTATACAGGGCTACGAGCAGTACGTC. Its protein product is CASSIQGYEQYV.

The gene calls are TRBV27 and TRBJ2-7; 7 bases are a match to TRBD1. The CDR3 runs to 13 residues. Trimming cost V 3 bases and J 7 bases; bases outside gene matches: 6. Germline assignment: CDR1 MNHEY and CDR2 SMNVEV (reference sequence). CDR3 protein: CASSFLGGEEQYF. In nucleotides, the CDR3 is TGTGCCAGCAGTTTCTTAGGGGGCGAAGAGCAGTACTTC.

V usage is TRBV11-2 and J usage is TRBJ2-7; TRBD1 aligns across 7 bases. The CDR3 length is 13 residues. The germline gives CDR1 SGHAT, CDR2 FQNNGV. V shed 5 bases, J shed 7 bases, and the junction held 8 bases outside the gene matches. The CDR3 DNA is TGTGCCAGCAGCGCGGACAGGCTGGGGGAGCAGTACTTC. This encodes CASSADRLGEQYF.

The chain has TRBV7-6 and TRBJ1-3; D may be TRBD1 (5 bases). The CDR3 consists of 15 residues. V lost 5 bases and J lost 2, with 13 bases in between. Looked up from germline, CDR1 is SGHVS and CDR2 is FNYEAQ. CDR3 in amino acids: CASSPTVKAGNTIYF. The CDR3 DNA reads TGTGCCAGCAGCCCGACAGTTAAGGCTGGAAACACCATATATTTT. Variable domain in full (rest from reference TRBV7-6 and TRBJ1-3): GAGVSQSPRYKVTKRGQDVALRCDPISGHVSLYWYRQALGQGPEFLTYFNYEAQQDKSGLPNDRFSAERPEGSISTLTIQRTEQRDSAMYRCASSPTVKAGNTIYFGEGSWLTVV.

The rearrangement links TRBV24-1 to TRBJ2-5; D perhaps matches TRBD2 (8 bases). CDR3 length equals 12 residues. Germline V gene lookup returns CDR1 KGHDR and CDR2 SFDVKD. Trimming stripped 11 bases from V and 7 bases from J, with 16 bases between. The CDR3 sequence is CAIRDSGGTQYF. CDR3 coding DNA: TGTGCCATCAGGGACAGCGGGGGGACCCAGTACTTC.

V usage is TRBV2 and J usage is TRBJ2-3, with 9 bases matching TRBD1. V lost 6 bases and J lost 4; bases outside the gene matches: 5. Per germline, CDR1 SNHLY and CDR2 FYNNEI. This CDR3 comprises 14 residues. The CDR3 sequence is CASRPGQGADTQYF. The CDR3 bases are TGTGCCAGCAGACCGGGACAGGGAGCAGATACGCAGTATTTT. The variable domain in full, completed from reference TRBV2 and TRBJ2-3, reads EPEVTQTPSHQVTQMGQEVILRCVPISNHLYFYWYRQILGQKVEFLVSFYNNEISEKSEIFDDQFSVERPDGSNFTLKIRSTKLEDSAMYFCASRPGQGADTQYFGPGTRLTVL.